Each of the 10 T cell receptor beta chains below was sequenced from the same sample in a study of blood T cell repertoires in COVID-19. Only in-frame clones appear in the TCRdb table, and some are missing; sequencing was by immunoSEQ multiplex PCR. The repertoire holds some 51,000 clones, with 90% as singletons. Sequencing was carried out using peripheral blood. The receptors were sampled from a man between 35 and 55 years old with acute or convalescent COVID-19.

This clone was seen just once. The gene calls are TRBV27 and TRBJ2-5; a weak D match, TRBD2 (6 bases). This CDR3 is 14 amino acids long. Between the trimmed V and J ends, which lost 4 bases and 4 bases, there was a span of 13 bases. Germline CDR1 is MNHEY and CDR2 is SMNVEV (reference sequence). The DNA for the CDR3 is TGTGCCAGCAGTTGGGCGGGATCGGTAGAGACCCAGTACTTC. Residues: CASSWAGSVETQYF.

The rearrangement links TRBV10-1 to TRBJ1-1; 12 nucleotides align to TRBD1. This CDR3 has 16 residues. Germline V gives CDR1 WNHNN, CDR2 SYGVQD (reference sequence). Unmatched junction bases numbered 9, after V lost 5 bases and J lost 5 bases. CDR3 protein: CASSYLRDRGLTEAFF. The CDR3 region has the DNA TGCGCCAGCAGTTACCTCCGGGACAGGGGGCTGACTGAAGCTTTCTTT.

The CDR3 nucleotides are TGTGCCAGCAGACCTAGCGGTTCGAACACCGGGGAGCTGTTTTTT. This encodes CASRPSGSNTGELFF. This rearrangement joins TRBV3-1 (or the pseudogene TRBV3-2) to TRBJ2-2; 7 bases agree with TRBD2. Per the germline V gene, CDR1 is LGHDT and CDR2 is YNNKEL (reference sequence). The CDR3 has 15 residues. V shed 6 bases, J shed 0 bases, and the junction held 4 bases outside the gene matches.

This sequence joins TRBV12-3 or TRBV12-4 and TRBJ2-7; no clear D gene. Trimming removed 0 bases at V and 6 bases at J, with 9 bases between. The CDR3 is 13 residues long. CDR3 sequence (DNA): TGTGCCAGCAGTTTAGCGCCAGAATTCGAGCAGTACTTC. Amino acids: CASSLAPEFEQYF.

This chain links TRBV7-9 with TRBJ1-2; 12 bases fit TRBD1. Losses at the gene ends were 0 bases for V and 7 bases for J; bases not matched to a gene: 0. This CDR3 is 14 amino acids long. The germline V gene encodes CDR1 SEHNR and CDR2 FQNEAQ (reference sequence). The CDR3: CASSLAGQGAGYTF. The CDR3 bases are TGTGCCAGCAGCTTAGCGGGACAGGGGGCTGGCTACACCTTC.

The chain couples TRBV5-1 to TRBJ2-7, with 11 positions matching TRBD1. Trimming at V came to 4 bases and at J to 7 bases, leaving 10 bases not matched to a gene. This CDR3 comprises 15 residues. In germline, CDR1 is SGHRS, CDR2 YFSETQ. The CDR3 is CASSGRDRGIGEQYF. Written as DNA, the CDR3 is TGCGCCAGCAGCGGGCGGGACAGGGGGATAGGAGAGCAGTACTTC.

This chain joins TRBV6-7 and TRBJ1-4; D remains ambiguous. Being an ORF, TRBV6-7 has a function that is uncertain. The CDR3 totals 12 residues. V lost 2 bases and J lost 16, with 14 bases in between. CDR3 DNA sequence: TGTGCCAGCAGTTACAGAGGTATTGTGAGGTTTTTT. Translating gives CASSYRGIVRFF.

The gene calls are TRBV24-1 and TRBJ1-1, with D possibly TRBD1 on 6 matching bases. Looked up from germline, CDR1 is KGHDR and CDR2 is SFDVKD. V lost 1 base and J lost 5, with 19 bases in between. There are 17 residues in the CDR3. CDR3 sequence (DNA): TGTGCCACCAGTGATTTCTCTAGCGGGGGGGCATCAACTGAAGCTTTCTTT. It codes for CATSDFSSGGASTEAFF.

This rearrangement joins TRBV24-1 to TRBJ2-7; 7 bases match TRBD1. This CDR3 has 15 residues. Per the germline V gene, CDR1 is KGHDR and CDR2 is SFDVKD. The trim removed 4 bases at V and 2 bases at J, leaving 7 bases unmatched. The CDR3 here is CATSDPGTDAYEQYF. DNA of the CDR3: TGTGCCACCAGTGACCCCGGGACAGACGCCTACGAGCAGTACTTC.

This clone was seen once. CDR3 DNA sequence: TGTGCCAGCAGCTTAGGGTCGAGTCGGGGCACTGAAGCTTTCTTT. It is translated as CASSLGSSRGTEAFF. V usage is TRBV7-2 and J usage is TRBJ1-1, with unresolved D. There are 15 residues in the CDR3. Per germline, CDR1 SGHTA and CDR2 FQGNSA. Trimming left V 1 base short and J 4 bases short, with 13 bases between. The whole variable domain, remainder taken from reference TRBV7-2 and TRBJ1-1, is GAGVSQSPSNKVTEKGKDVELRCDPISGHTALYWYRQSLGQGLEFLIYFQGNSAPDKSGLPSDRFSAERTGGSVSTLTIQRTQQEDSAVYLCASSLGSSRGTEAFFGQGTRLTVV.